This TCR beta chain was sequenced in a study of tumor-infiltrating lymphocytes in oesophageal squamous cell carcinoma. The CDR3 extends over 15 amino acids. The germline gives CDR1 SGHTA, CDR2 FQGNSA. From the PCR reads, TCRdb called clonotypes with MiXCR, one entry per CDR3 protein. The data show approximately 20,000 distinct CDR3 sequences, 35% to 50% seen once. Sequenced input: normal esophageal tissue next to the tumor. V gene TRBV7-2 combines with J gene TRBJ2-6; 8 bases match TRBD1. The DNA end lines up better with TRBJ2-7; the J call may be wrong. The receptor's source is a male donor with esophageal squamous cell carcinoma. The CDR3 DNA reads as TGTGCCAGCAGCCACCCCGGGACAGGAACCTACGAGCAGTACTTC. Its protein product is CASSHPGTGTYEQYF.